These 22 T cell receptor beta chains originate from one sample sequenced in a study of T cell responses to AZD1222 COVID-19 vaccine. Some clones are missing from TCRdb's copy, which holds only in-frame ones; the method was immunoSEQ multiplex PCR. The table lists over 85,000 clones, 88% of them singletons. The sample consisted of peripheral blood, taken 28 days after the second AZD1222 dose. The receptor set was obtained from an adult who received the AZD1222 COVID-19 vaccine.

V and J are TRBV5-1 and TRBJ2-1; unclear D gene. CDR3 length: 13 residues. V lost 3 bases and J lost 4, with 8 bases in between. Per germline, CDR1 SGHRS and CDR2 YFSETQ. The DNA for the CDR3 is TGCGCCAGCAGCTCTGGGGAATACAATGAGCAGTTCTTC. Its translation: CASSSGEYNEQFF.

The genes are TRBV29-1 and TRBJ2-5; 11 positions match TRBD1. Germline-derived CDR1 and CDR2 are SQVTM and ANQGSEA. The CDR3 sequence is 15 residues long. Trimming removed 4 bases from V and 4 bases from J; junction bases left unmatched: 8. CDR3 DNA sequence: TGCAGCGTTGCCGGGACAGGGGGGTTCCGAGAGACCCAGTACTTC. It encodes CSVAGTGGFRETQYF.

This chain links TRBV5-1 with TRBJ2-5; D perhaps matches TRBD1 (7 bases). Trimming left V 9 bases short and J 5 bases short, with 17 bases between. The CDR3 extends over 13 amino acids. Germline-derived CDR1 and CDR2 are SGHRS and YFSETQ. The CDR3 is CATSRGTEETQYF. The CDR3 DNA reads as TGCGCCACCAGTCGGGGGACAGAGGAGACCCAGTACTTC.

The J gene is TRBJ2-7, the V gene TRBV5-1; a possible D gene is TRBD1 (6 bases). Germline V lookup: CDR1 SGHRS, CDR2 YFSETQ. The V end was cut by 3 bases, the J end by 6 bases, with 16 bases between. The CDR3 runs 14 residues. The chain's CDR3 is CASSSQGLEGEQYF. The CDR3 region has the DNA TGCGCCAGCAGCTCCCAGGGGCTCGAGGGCGAGCAGTACTTC.

The chain has TRBV6-1 and TRBJ1-4, with no clear D. CDR1 is MNHNS and CDR2 is SASEGT in the germline V gene. V was cut by 1 base and J by 3 bases, with 12 bases left in between. CDR3 length equals 16 residues. The CDR3, as DNA: TGTGCCAGCAGTGAAGGGTGGGCGTCGGCTAATGAAAAACTGTTTTTT. Encoded protein: CASSEGWASANEKLFF.

The chain is built from TRBV28 and TRBJ2-7; the match to TRBD1 covers 8 bases. The CDR3 has 14 residues. V was clipped by 3 bases and J by 3 bases; unmatched bases: 4. Per germline, CDR1 MDHEN and CDR2 SYDVKM. For the CDR3, the DNA is TGTGCCAGCAGTTTTAGTGACAGGGGCTACGAGCAGTACTTC. Translation: CASSFSDRGYEQYF. The variable domain in full, with the rest retrieved from reference TRBV28 and TRBJ2-7, is DVKVTQSSRYLVKRTGEKVFLECVQDMDHENMFWYRQDPGLGLRLIYFSYDVKMKEKGDIPEGYSVSREKKERFSLILESASTNQTSMYLCASSFSDRGYEQYFGPGTRLTVT.

The V call is TRBV30, the J call TRBJ1-1; 7 bases are shared with TRBD1. CDR1 is GTSNPN, CDR2 SVGIG, per germline (reference sequence). The CDR3 runs to 12 residues. Germline trimming cut 3 bases from V and 7 bases from J; bases unmatched to any gene: 5. The CDR3 coding sequence is TGTGCCTGGAGGACAGGGAAAGTTGAAGCTTTCTTT. This encodes CAWRTGKVEAFF.

This chain links TRBV10-2 with TRBJ2-7, with unresolved D. Germline CDR1 and CDR2: WSHSY and SAAADI. The CDR3 has 14 residues. V lost 3 bases and J 2 bases, leaving 11 bases between the germline ends. The CDR3 sequence: CASSDAREAYEQYF. The CDR3 DNA reads as TGCGCCAGCAGTGATGCTAGGGAAGCCTACGAGCAGTACTTC.

CDR3 loop: CASSQDLGLAERQETQYF. CDR3 nucleotides: TGTGCCAGCAGCCAAGATTTAGGACTAGCGGAGAGGCAAGAGACCCAGTACTTC. The rearrangement uses TRBV3-1 (or the pseudogene TRBV3-2) and TRBJ2-5; 10 bases map to TRBD2. V gave up 0 bases and J gave up 2 bases; unmatched junction bases: 9. Per the germline V gene, CDR1 is LGHDT and CDR2 is YNNKEL (reference sequence). This CDR3 spans 18 amino acids.

The CDR3 region is CASSLPQGEAFF. The CDR3 DNA reads as TGTGCCAGCAGTTTACCCCAGGGAGAAGCTTTCTTT. This rearrangement joins TRBV28 to TRBJ1-1; TRBD1 is a possible D gene (5 bases). Germline CDR1 reads MDHEN; CDR2 reads SYDVKM. The CDR3 runs to 12 residues. Trimming took off 2 bases at V and 8 bases at J, with 9 bases between the two ends. Full variable domain (rest looked up from reference TRBV28 and TRBJ1-1): DVKVTQSSRYLVKRTGEKVFLECVQDMDHENMFWYRQDPGLGLRLIYFSYDVKMKEKGDIPEGYSVSREKKERFSLILESASTNQTSMYLCASSLPQGEAFFGQGTRLTVV.

V usage is TRBV30 and J usage is TRBJ2-7; D may be TRBD1 or TRBD2 (5 bases each). Germline V gives CDR1 GTSNPN, CDR2 SVGIG (reference sequence). The CDR3 covers 13 residues. The V end was cut by 2 bases, the J end by 1 base, with 9 bases between. The CDR3 sequence: CAWSMGVSYEQYF. The CDR3 nucleotides are TGTGCCTGGAGTATGGGGGTTTCCTACGAGCAGTACTTC.

The genes are TRBV6-2 or TRBV6-3 and TRBJ2-3, with 10 bases lining up with TRBD1. CDR1 is MNHEY, CDR2 SVGEGT, per germline. The V segment lost 4 bases and the J segment 2 bases; nucleotides outside the gene matches: 3. The CDR3 contains 15 residues. CDR3 sequence: CASSSDRGPTDTQYF. DNA for the CDR3: TGTGCCAGCAGTTCCGACAGGGGGCCCACAGATACGCAGTATTTT.

The genes are TRBV29-1 and TRBJ2-7; D not certain. This CDR3 spans 12 amino acids. Per the germline V gene, CDR1 is SQVTM and CDR2 is ANQGSEA. The V end lost 7 bases, the J end lost 3 bases, and 13 bases lay between the germline ends. CDR3 region: CSAFLGNYEQYF. In DNA, the CDR3 is TGCAGCGCTTTCCTCGGCAACTACGAGCAGTACTTC.

The chain couples TRBV5-4 to TRBJ1-6; 9 bases line up with TRBD1. V lost 2 bases and J lost 19; bases outside the gene matches: 7. The CDR3 contains 12 residues. From germline, CDR1 is SGHNT and CDR2 YYREEE (reference sequence). The DNA of the CDR3 is TGTGCCAGCAGCTTTCGGGGACAGGGTTTTCACTTT. Translated: CASSFRGQGFHF.

The V and J genes are TRBV7-2 and TRBJ2-1, with a tentative D call TRBD2 (5 bases). The CDR3 totals 13 residues. Trimming removed 0 bases from V and 7 bases from J, with 7 bases in between. Germline V gene sequence: CDR1 SGHTA, CDR2 FQGNSA. CDR3 sequence (DNA): TGTGCCAGCAGCTTAGCGCCGGGAAATGAGCAGTTCTTC. Its protein product is CASSLAPGNEQFF.

The gene calls are TRBV6-1 and TRBJ2-4; 7 nucleotides line up with TRBD2. The V gene's germline CDR1 is MNHNS and CDR2 SASEGT. The CDR3 has 16 amino acids. The junction had 13 bases not matched to a gene; V was cut back by 3 bases and J by 8 bases. CDR3 bases: TGTGCCAGCAGTGATGGGGGGGGTCCCCAGGGAGACATTCAGTACTTC. This sequence encodes CASSDGGGPQGDIQYF.

V is TRBV27 and J is TRBJ1-6; no clear D. This CDR3 has 15 amino acids. The ends were cut back, 5 bases at V and 2 bases at J, with 10 bases in the middle. Looked up from germline, CDR1 is MNHEY and CDR2 is SMNVEV (reference sequence). The CDR3 DNA is TGTGCCAGCAGTCCTGGACGGACCTATAATTCACCCCTCCACTTT. Its protein is CASSPGRTYNSPLHF.

This chain uses TRBV10-2 with TRBJ1-5; D ambiguous. V lost 0 bases and J 5 bases, leaving 8 bases between the germline ends. CDR3 length: 14 amino acids. Germline assignment: CDR1 WSHSY and CDR2 SAAADI. The CDR3 DNA reads as TGCGCCAGCAGTGAGTCAACGGAGTATCAGCCCCAGCATTTT. Translated, it gives CASSESTEYQPQHF.

This chain joins TRBV5-1 and TRBJ2-3, with D hard to call. CDR1 SGHRS and CDR2 YFSETQ come from the germline V gene. The CDR3 spans 12 residues. Between the trimmed V and J ends, which lost 4 bases and 6 bases, there was a span of 9 bases. CDR3 in amino acids: CASSVESDTQYF. For the CDR3, the DNA is TGCGCCAGCAGCGTGGAGTCTGATACGCAGTATTTT.

The J gene is TRBJ1-6, the V gene TRBV28; 7 bases agree with TRBD1. Germline CDR1 reads MDHEN; CDR2 reads SYDVKM. This CDR3 contains 12 residues. V was clipped by 8 bases and J by 7 bases; unmatched bases: 2. As DNA, the CDR3 is TGTGCCAGCTGGACAGGCAATTCACCCCTCCACTTT. As protein: CASWTGNSPLHF.

The chain links TRBV2 to TRBJ2-7; D might be TRBD1 (6 bases). Germline V gene sequence: CDR1 SNHLY, CDR2 FYNNEI. V lost 10 bases and J lost 1, with 23 bases in between. CDR3 length: 16 amino acids. The CDR3 reads CAIQGGSAVDSYEQYF. The CDR3 DNA follows: TGTGCCATCCAAGGGGGTTCTGCGGTTGATTCCTACGAGCAGTACTTC.

There are many counts of this clone. The chain recombines TRBV28 with TRBJ2-5; D gene uncertain. Germline V gene sequence: CDR1 MDHEN, CDR2 SYDVKM. The germline V and J ends were trimmed by 3 bases and 8 bases, with 10 bases remaining between them. CDR3 length: 12 residues. The CDR3 reads CASSFSQHTQYF. CDR3 DNA: TGTGCCAGCAGTTTTTCTCAGCATACCCAGTACTTC. The full variable domain, its missing parts supplied by reference TRBV28 and TRBJ2-5, is DVKVTQSSRYLVKRTGEKVFLECVQDMDHENMFWYRQDPGLGLRLIYFSYDVKMKEKGDIPEGYSVSREKKERFSLILESASTNQTSMYLCASSFSQHTQYFGPGTRLLVL.